One T cell receptor beta chain is described in this entry. These data are taken from a study of CD8 T cells in Susac syndrome. TCR beta sequencing was performed on blood CD8+ and CD4+ T cells. The controls were healthy donors who were matched for age and sex. In contrast to the negatively isolated CD8+ and CD4+ T cells, TEMRA cells were FACS-enriched. A quantity of 0.5 to 1 ug RNA underwent reverse transcription using random hexamers. The immunoSEQ assay covered 54 Vbeta and 13 Jbeta segments for CDR3. TCRdb reanalysed the immunoSEQ multiplex PCR reads using MiXCR and keeps one entry per CDR3 protein. The profile covers 150,000 or so distinct CDR3 sequences, with roughly 95% appearing a single time and 0.13% taken by the ten largest. The CDR3 totals 15 residues. Germline CDR1 is SGHDT and CDR2 is YYEEEE. V shed 6 bases and J 3 bases; nucleotides not matched to a gene: 9.

The source of this sequence is a human donor in good health. The specimen sequenced was CD4+ T cells from PBMCs. The chain uses TRBV5-6 and TRBJ1-2; 9 nucleotides align to TRBD1. The CDR3, as DNA: TGTGCCAGCACGCTCTCGGGACAGGGCCACTATGGCTACACCTTC. It encodes CASTLSGQGHYGYTF.